These 22 T cell receptor beta chains were all obtained from the same sample, sequenced in a study of shared clonotypes between healthy human individuals. Clones were sequenced by immunoSEQ multiplex PCR, and TCRdb holds only the in-frame ones, with some missing. The sample carries 1.4 million to 1.5 million clones, around 97% recorded once. The sample consisted of naive CD4+ T cells sorted from blood. Indicated subset: CD45RA+ positively selected. The receptors here all came from a man younger than 40 in good health.

CDR3 residues: CSVQDGLNQPQHF. CDR3 nucleotides: TGCAGCGTCCAGGACGGACTCAATCAGCCCCAGCATTTT. The chain couples TRBV29-1 to TRBJ1-5; no reliable D call. The CDR3 has 13 residues. Trimming left V 6 bases short and J 3 bases short, with 12 bases between. Germline lookup yields CDR1 SQVTM and CDR2 ANQGSEA. The entire variable domain, with the rest obtained from reference TRBV29-1 and TRBJ1-5, is as follows: SAVISQKPSRDICQRGTSLTIQCQVDSQVTMMFWYRQQPGQSLTLIATANQGSEATYESGFVIDKFPISRPNLTFSTLTVSNMSPEDSSIYLCSVQDGLNQPQHFGDGTRLSIL.

V usage is TRBV19 and J usage is TRBJ2-1, with D possibly TRBD1 on 6 matching bases. The V gene's germline CDR1 is LNHDA and CDR2 SQIVND (reference sequence). With 5 bases removed from V and 4 bases from J, the gap between germline ends came to 18 bases. This CDR3 contains 16 residues. CDR3 sequence: CASSSNGRGNYNEQFF. The DNA for the CDR3 is TGTGCCAGTAGTTCCAACGGCAGGGGAAATTACAATGAGCAGTTCTTC.

V is TRBV5-1 and J is TRBJ2-3, with 11 nucleotides matching TRBD2. The germline gives CDR1 SGHRS, CDR2 YFSETQ. This CDR3 spans 18 amino acids. V shed 0 bases and J 2 bases; nucleotides not matched to a gene: 8. The CDR3 sequence: CASSLAGTSGTYTDTQYF. The CDR3 region has the DNA TGCGCCAGCAGCTTGGCCGGGACTAGCGGTACTTACACAGATACGCAGTATTTT.

J is TRBJ2-2 and V is TRBV7-3; the D gene is possibly TRBD2 (5 bases). In germline, CDR1 is SGHTA, CDR2 FQGTGA. V dropped 5 bases and J dropped 7 bases, with 17 bases sitting between them. The CDR3 loop spans 15 amino acids. CDR3 DNA: TGTGCCAGCAGCCACTCGCATCGGGGTGGCGGGGAGCTGTTTTTT. It codes for CASSHSHRGGGELFF.

This chain links TRBV19 with TRBJ2-7; D is perhaps TRBD1 (6 bases). CDR1 is LNHDA, CDR2 SQIVND, per germline (reference sequence). With 5 bases removed from V and 3 bases from J, the gap between germline ends came to 17 bases. The length of the CDR3 is 15 residues. CDR3 nucleotides: TGTGCCAGTAGTCCCCGGGACACAGCTAACTACGAGCAGTACTTC. This codes for CASSPRDTANYEQYF.

The CDR3 nucleotides read TGCGCCAGCAGCCCGGGACAGGGTAGTGACACTGAAGCTTTCTTT. It codes for CASSPGQGSDTEAFF. J is TRBJ1-1 and V is TRBV5-1, with 9 bases lining up with TRBD1. Germline V gene data show CDR1 as SGHRS and CDR2 as YFSETQ. The CDR3 spans 15 residues. Trimming cost V 4 bases and J 3 bases; bases outside gene matches: 7. Full variable domain (remainder filled in from reference TRBV5-1 and TRBJ1-1): KAGVTQTPRYLIKTRGQQVTLSCSPISGHRSVSWYQQTPGQGLQFLFEYFSETQRNKGNFPGRFSGRQFSNSRSEMNVSTLELGDSALYLCASSPGQGSDTEAFFGQGTRLTVV.

The V call is TRBV7-6, the J call TRBJ2-1; unclear D gene. Trimming removed 5 bases at V and 8 bases at J, with 19 bases between. Germline CDR1 and CDR2: SGHVS and FNYEAQ. The CDR3 loop spans 15 amino acids. The CDR3 loop reads CASSPVARGSDEQFF. CDR3 nucleotide sequence: TGTGCCAGCAGCCCCGTTGCCCGAGGATCAGATGAGCAGTTCTTC.

The chain links TRBV28 to TRBJ2-2; 9 bases map to TRBD1. Germline loops: CDR1 MDHEN, CDR2 SYDVKM. The CDR3 spans 17 residues. Germline trimming cut 5 bases from V and 6 bases from J; bases unmatched to any gene: 13. CDR3 coding DNA: TGTGCCAGCAGTGACCCCGGGACAGGGATATCAGCCGGGGAGCTGTTTTTT. Its translation: CASSDPGTGISAGELFF.

The chain joins TRBV7-2 to TRBJ2-7; D may be TRBD2 (5 bases). The CDR3 has 15 residues. Germline V lookup: CDR1 SGHTA, CDR2 FQGNSA. Trimming cost V 3 bases and J 5 bases, with 17 bases left between them. The chain's CDR3 is CASSLNFMTTNEQYF. The DNA for the CDR3 is TGTGCCAGCAGCTTGAACTTCATGACTACCAACGAGCAGTACTTC.

The chain uses TRBV10-3 and TRBJ2-2; tentative D call: TRBD1 (7 bases). The CDR3 covers 17 residues. Per germline, CDR1 ENHRY and CDR2 SYGVKD. V lost 4 bases to trimming and J lost 4 bases, with 19 bases between them. CDR3 amino acids: CAISVSSEGAGTGELFF. For the CDR3, the DNA is TGTGCCATCAGTGTTTCGTCGGAGGGGGCGGGCACCGGGGAGCTGTTTTTT.

The chain recombines TRBV2 with TRBJ2-7; a weak D match, TRBD1 (5 bases). Germline values: CDR1 SNHLY, CDR2 FYNNEI. This CDR3 has 14 amino acids. The V and J ends lost 6 bases and 2 bases respectively, with 14 bases between them. CDR3 loop: CASSAQGTTYEQYF. The CDR3 nucleotides are TGTGCCAGCAGCGCTCAGGGCACTACCTACGAGCAGTACTTC.

The rearrangement joins TRBV13 to TRBJ2-5, with 12 positions matching TRBD2. Trimming took 0 bases from V and 5 from J; bases not matched to a gene: 4. This CDR3 spans 16 amino acids. Looked up from germline, CDR1 is PRHDT and CDR2 is FYEKMQ (reference sequence). Here the CDR3 reads CASSLGTSGSWETQYF. Written as DNA, the CDR3 is TGTGCCAGCAGCTTAGGGACTAGCGGGAGTTGGGAGACCCAGTACTTC.

This clone was observed a single time. The chain combines TRBV18 with TRBJ2-7; 10 bases line up with TRBD1. The germline gives CDR1 KGHSH, CDR2 LQKENI. CDR3 length: 15 residues. J gave up 6 bases and V 2 bases, and 7 bases lay outside the gene matches. CDR3 bases: TGTGCCAGCTCACCATCGGGACAGGGGAAGAGCGAGCAGTACTTC. This translates into CASSPSGQGKSEQYF.

This chain links TRBV18 with TRBJ2-6; D not resolved. CDR1 and CDR2 from the germline V gene are KGHSH and LQKENI. V was cut by 2 bases and J by 2 bases, with 10 bases left in between. The CDR3 sequence is 16 residues long. DNA of the CDR3: TGTGCCAGCTCACCAACCAACGGACCTGGGGCCAACGTCCTGACTTTC. Translated, it gives CASSPTNGPGANVLTF.

The chain combines TRBV27 with TRBJ1-1; no reliable D call. Germline V gives CDR1 MNHEY, CDR2 SMNVEV (reference sequence). The CDR3 consists of 17 residues. Deletions cut 5 bases from V and 1 base from J, with 20 bases between. The CDR3 protein is CASSKSGPPNQNTEAFF. The CDR3 bases are TGTGCCAGCAGTAAATCCGGGCCCCCAAACCAGAACACTGAAGCTTTCTTT.

V and J are TRBV10-3 and TRBJ2-4; D unresolved. The CDR3 length is 14 residues. Germline V lookup: CDR1 ENHRY, CDR2 SYGVKD. Trimming removed 2 bases from V and 13 bases from J, with 18 bases in between. The DNA for the CDR3 is TGTGCCATCAGTGAGGCATCAGGTGACCACCCCCAGTACTTC. It codes for CAISEASGDHPQYF.

This chain uses TRBV7-9 with TRBJ2-2, with D hard to call. This CDR3 is built from 17 residues. Trimming took off 1 base at V and 1 base at J, with 13 bases between the two ends. Germline CDR1 and CDR2: SEHNR and FQNEAQ (reference sequence). The CDR3 reads CASSLGIGVLNTGELFF. Written as DNA, the CDR3 is TGTGCCAGCAGCTTAGGAATTGGGGTTCTGAACACCGGGGAGCTGTTTTTT.

This clone was counted once. This rearrangement joins TRBV9 to TRBJ2-7; D uncertain. V was cut by 0 bases and J by 3 bases, with 13 bases left in between. The CDR3 totals 15 residues. The germline gives CDR1 SGDLS, CDR2 YYNGEE. The CDR3 coding sequence is TGTGCCAGCAGCGTAGTTCCGGATCCGAGCTACGAGCAGTACTTC. This encodes CASSVVPDPSYEQYF. The full variable domain, in which reference TRBV9 and TRBJ2-7 provide the parts outside the CDR3, is DSGVTQTPKHLITATGQRVTLRCSPRSGDLSVYWYQQSLDQGLQFLIQYYNGEERAKGNILERFSAQQFPDLHSELNLSSLELGDSALYFCASSVVPDPSYEQYFGPGTRLTVT.

The V call is TRBV5-6, the J call TRBJ1-1; D might be TRBD1 (5 bases). Germline assignment: CDR1 SGHDT and CDR2 YYEEEE. The V end was cut by 5 bases, the J end by 11 bases, with 19 bases between. The length of the CDR3 is 13 residues. CDR3 protein: CASSSGPISRAFF. The CDR3 bases are TGTGCCAGCAGTTCGGGACCAATTAGTCGGGCTTTCTTT.

The chain uses TRBV5-4 and TRBJ2-7; 13 nucleotides agree with TRBD2. CDR1 and CDR2 from the germline V gene are SGHNT and YYREEE (reference sequence). The junction had 3 bases not matched to a gene; V was cut back by 3 bases and J by 0 bases. This CDR3 region has 16 residues. In DNA, the CDR3 is TGTGCCAGCAGCTCCAGGACTAGCGGGAGCTCCTACGAGCAGTACTTC. It translates to CASSSRTSGSSYEQYF.

On this clone: The junction departs from the called germline gene at one end, perhaps through a read error. The sample has other DNA sequences that encode this CDR3 too. The chain couples TRBV5-4 to TRBJ2-5, with D possibly called TRBD1 or TRBD2 (6 bases each). Germline values: CDR1 SGHNT, CDR2 YYREEE (reference sequence). This CDR3 has 13 residues. For the CDR3, the DNA is TGTGCCAGCAGCTTGGCGGGGGCAGAGACTCAGTACTTC. Its protein is CASSLAGAETQYF.

The V gene is TRBV19, the J gene TRBJ1-3; D is ambiguous. CDR1 LNHDA and CDR2 SQIVND come from the germline V gene (reference sequence). With 5 bases removed from V and 0 bases from J, the gap between germline ends came to 11 bases. The CDR3 loop spans 15 amino acids. The CDR3 spells CASSRYGSSGNTIYF. CDR3 nucleotides: TGTGCCAGTAGTCGATATGGGTCCTCTGGAAACACCATATATTTT.